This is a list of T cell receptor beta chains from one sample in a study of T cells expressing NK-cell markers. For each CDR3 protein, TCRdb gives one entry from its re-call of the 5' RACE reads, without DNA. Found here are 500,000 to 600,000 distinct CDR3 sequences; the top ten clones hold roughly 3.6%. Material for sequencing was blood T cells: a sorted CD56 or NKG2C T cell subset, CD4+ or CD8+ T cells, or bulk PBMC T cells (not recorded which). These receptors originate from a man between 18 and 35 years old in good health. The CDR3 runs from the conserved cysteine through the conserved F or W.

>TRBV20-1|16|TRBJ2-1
CSARDRGGSPYNEQFF
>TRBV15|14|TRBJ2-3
CATKGGEATDTQYF
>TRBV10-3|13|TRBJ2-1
CAIIRGDTNEQFF
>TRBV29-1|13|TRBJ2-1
CSVEGQGMGEQFF
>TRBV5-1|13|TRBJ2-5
CASSLENSETQYF
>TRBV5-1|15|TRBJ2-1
CASSLGGHNYNEQFF
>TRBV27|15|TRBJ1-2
CASSLLAGTNYGYTF
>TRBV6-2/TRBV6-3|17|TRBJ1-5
CASSYSNGQGAYQPQHF
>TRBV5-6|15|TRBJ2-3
CASSAAASGTDTQYF
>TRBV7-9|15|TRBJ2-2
CASSLVQRDTGELFF
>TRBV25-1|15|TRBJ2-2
CASSNPTESAGELFF
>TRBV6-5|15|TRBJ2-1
CASSYWREGPYEQFF
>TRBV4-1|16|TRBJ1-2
CASSQEAGVVGEGYTF
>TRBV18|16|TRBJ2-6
CASSPLSGSGANVLTF
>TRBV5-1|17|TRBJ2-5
CASSAGLTGGPTETQYF
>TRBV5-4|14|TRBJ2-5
CASSLLQEEETQYF
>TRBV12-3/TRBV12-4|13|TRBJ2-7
CASTPGPTYEQYF
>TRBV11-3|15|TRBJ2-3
CASSPRRDRGDTQYF
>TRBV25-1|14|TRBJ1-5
CARTGQSDNQPQHF
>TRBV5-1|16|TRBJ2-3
CASSPDRGGGTDTQYF
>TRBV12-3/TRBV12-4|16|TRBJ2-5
CASSPTDRERGETQYF
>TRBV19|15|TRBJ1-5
CASSITLGGNQPQHF
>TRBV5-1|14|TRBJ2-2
CASSLGGAIGELFF
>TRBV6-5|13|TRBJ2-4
CASSYSEVTSPYF
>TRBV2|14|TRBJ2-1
CASSEAGNQYEQFF
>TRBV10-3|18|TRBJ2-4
CAISSGTTGGGSKNIQYF
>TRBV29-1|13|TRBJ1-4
CSARRTGDEKLFF
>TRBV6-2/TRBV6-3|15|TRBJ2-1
CASSYGPGEYNEQFF
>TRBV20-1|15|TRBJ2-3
CSVPQQGLAGGTQYF
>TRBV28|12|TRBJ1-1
CASSLVGDWAFF
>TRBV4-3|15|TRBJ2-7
CASSLRVGSPYEQYF